What follows describes a single T cell receptor (beta chain). The target of this receptor is not known. Qualities for individual bases were not recorded, and no much larger clone is one base off. The source of the sample is a study of CD8 T cells in Susac syndrome (dated by TCRdb to between 2019 and 2020). At the level of the whole study: The study used repertoire sequencing to test whether antigen drove CD8+ T cell activation and differentiation in Susac syndrome. Clonality of the CD8+ T cell repertoire was compared between over 10 healthy donors, approximately 14 Susac syndrome patients and about 15 multiple sclerosis patients. Overall study outcomes, separate from this receptor: The TCR sequencing and HLA analysis was acknowledged to have included a relatively small number of individuals.

The CDR1 and CDR2 encoded by the germline V gene (reference sequence) are MNHEY and SMNVEV. The cysteine opens and the phenylalanine closes a CDR3 of 14 amino acids. Only the CDR3 portion is preserved as DNA: 42 bases, with reading frame beginning at the first base. Here V drops 3 bases and J drops 4 bases, and the junction holds 3 bases not matched to any gene. Peripheral blood CD8+ and CD4+ T cells from healthy donors, Susac syndrome patients and multiple sclerosis patients were profiled by high-throughput TCR beta sequencing. Treatment-naive patients with stable or active relapsing-remitting disease fulfilling revised McDonald criteria were used as multiple sclerosis controls. Bulk CD8+ and CD4+ T cells were purified by magnetic negative isolation, whereas CD8+ TEMRA cells were enriched by FACS. Blood was collected in EDTA tubes and processed within 24 hours, with PBMCs isolated through density gradient centrifugation. PBMCs intended for TCR sequencing were frozen in liquid nitrogen and were later thawed in a 37 degrees C water bath. Purity of sorted or isolated CD4+, CD8+ and CD8+ TEMRA cells was at least 90%.

RNA was extracted using the RNeasy kit, and about 0.5 to 1 microgram was reverse transcribed with random hexamers. TCR beta CDR3 regions were amplified with the immunoSEQ multiplex PCR assay covering 54 Vbeta and 13 Jbeta segments. To correct PCR amplification bias, a synthetic template baseline was used for both primer optimization and computational correction. In the paper's pipeline: Only productive sequences were kept, with reads annotated to V, D and J genes according to IMGT and analyzed in immunoSEQ Analyzer. To calculate clonality, Shannon entropy was normalized by log2 of the number of productive unique sequences and then subtracted from one. Public and private clones were assessed among the 100 most prevalent clones of each patient and control. A clone was defined as Susac-specific if it was absent from the healthy and MS cohorts, from some 1,100 published viral clones and from other ImmuneACCESS disease sequences. The public sequencing data were trimmed at Q25 with fastp and processed into clonotypes with MiXCR by TCRdb, which kept only in-frame beta chains. Rows merge per CDR3 protein into single entries with the most common DNA and genes. TCRdb, rather than the study authors, made the V and J calls. The sample has about 430,000 distinct CDR3 sequences on record, 85% of them singletons. The top ten hold about 0.12% of the sample.

The rearrangement combines TRBV27 with TRBJ1-5; 7 central bases correspond to TRBD1. The receptor comes from a human donor with multiple sclerosis. The sample consisted of CD8+ T cells from PBMCs. The bases read TGTGCCAGCAGTTTTCAGGGGGGTAATCAGCCCCAGCATTTT. This translates into CASSFQGGNQPQHF.